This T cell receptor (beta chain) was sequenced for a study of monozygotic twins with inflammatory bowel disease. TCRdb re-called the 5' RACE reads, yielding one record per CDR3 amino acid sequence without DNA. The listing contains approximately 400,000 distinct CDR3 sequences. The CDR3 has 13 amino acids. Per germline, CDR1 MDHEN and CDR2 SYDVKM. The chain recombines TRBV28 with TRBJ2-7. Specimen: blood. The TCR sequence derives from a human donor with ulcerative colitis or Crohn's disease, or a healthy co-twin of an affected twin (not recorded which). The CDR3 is CASRRGSSYEQYF.